The 26 T cell receptor beta chains below come from one sample, sequenced in a study of T-cell reconstitution after alpha-beta-depleted transplantation in children. The library targeted TCRbeta and was prepared with unique molecular identifiers. MiXCR, run by TCRdb on the PCR reads, gives a single entry per CDR3 protein. The profile covers about 400,000 distinct CDR3 sequences, with approximately 20% appearing a single time and 3% to 4% taken by the ten largest. The sample consisted of PBMCs from the stem cell graft donor, taken from the stem cell graft. These receptors were collected from a human donor who donated a stem cell graft to a child with acute myeloid leukemia.

The chain couples TRBV4-1 to TRBJ2-1; D is ambiguous. V shed 1 base and J shed 2 bases, with 27 bases lying between them. The CDR3 covers 21 residues. The germline CDR1 and CDR2 sequences are MGHRA and YSYEKL. CDR3 coding DNA: TGCGCCAGCAGCCAAGTGATTCGGGTCCATCTTACTACTAAGCCCTACAATGAGCAGTTCTTC. Encoded protein: CASSQVIRVHLTTKPYNEQFF.

This clonotype came up a few times. V is TRBV5-6 and J is TRBJ1-2, with D perhaps TRBD1 (5 bases). V lost 2 bases to trimming and J lost 10 bases, with 12 bases between them. The CDR3 runs 12 residues. CDR1 is SGHDT and CDR2 is YYEEEE in the germline V gene. DNA of the CDR3: TGTGCCAGCAGCTTCGGAGGGGCGGACTACACCTTC. It encodes CASSFGGADYTF.

This clonotype was seen a few times. The chain combines TRBV7-9 with TRBJ2-1; no reliable D call. V lost 4 bases and J 2 bases, leaving 9 bases between the germline ends. Germline CDR1 and CDR2: SEHNR and FQNEAQ (reference sequence). The CDR3 extends over 14 amino acids. CDR3 DNA sequence: TGTGCCAGCAGCTCAGTCGAGGCCTACAATGAGCAGTTCTTC. This gives the protein CASSSVEAYNEQFF.

This clonotype has at least ten counts. This rearrangement joins TRBV5-8 to TRBJ2-3, with D unclear. Germline V lookup: CDR1 SGHTS, CDR2 YDEGEE. The germline V and J ends were trimmed by 0 bases and 4 bases, with 6 bases remaining between them. The CDR3 runs 13 residues. CDR3: CASSLAEADTQYF. In nucleotides, the CDR3 is TGTGCCAGCAGCTTGGCTGAGGCAGATACGCAGTATTTT.

The chain joins TRBV5-1 to TRBJ2-7; D call uncertain. This CDR3 is 14 amino acids long. V lost 4 bases and J 0 bases, leaving 11 bases between the germline ends. The germline V gene has CDR1 SGHRS and CDR2 YFSETQ. CDR3 sequence reads: CASSLIQSSYEQYF. As DNA, the CDR3 is TGCGCCAGCAGCCTAATACAGAGCTCCTACGAGCAGTACTTC.

This clonotype was picked up many times. V usage is TRBV9 and J usage is TRBJ2-7, with D possibly matching TRBD1 (5 bases). CDR3 length: 14 residues. The V gene lost 4 bases and the J gene lost 3 bases, with 14 bases spanning the gap. CDR1 is SGDLS and CDR2 is YYNGEE in the germline V gene. The chain's CDR3 is CASSPQGRIYEQYF. CDR3 nucleotides: TGTGCCAGCAGCCCCCAGGGTAGGATCTACGAGCAGTACTTC.

In its sample, this clonotype was seen a few times. The genes are TRBV20-1 and TRBJ2-3; the D call may be TRBD1 or TRBD2 (5 bases each). Looked up from germline, CDR1 is DFQATT and CDR2 is SNEGSKA (reference sequence). The V end was cut by 0 bases, the J end by 0 bases, with 16 bases between. The CDR3 loop spans 17 amino acids. The CDR3 nucleotides read TGCAGTGCTAGAGATTGGACGGGACGTCAAAGCACAGATACGCAGTATTTT. Amino acids: CSARDWTGRQSTDTQYF.

The gene calls are TRBV10-3 and TRBJ2-7; possible D gene TRBD1, 5 bases. The germline CDR1 and CDR2 sequences are ENHRY and SYGVKD. The CDR3 covers 12 residues. Trimming removed 3 bases at V and 3 bases at J, with 6 bases between. The CDR3 DNA is TGTGCCATCAGTGAAGGGGTCTACGAGCAGTACTTC. It encodes CAISEGVYEQYF.

V is TRBV5-1 and J is TRBJ2-7; 14 positions match TRBD2. V shed 3 bases, J shed 5 bases, and the junction held 4 bases outside the gene matches. CDR1 and CDR2 from the germline V gene are SGHRS and YFSETQ. CDR3 size: 15 residues. Here the CDR3 reads CASSSRTSGRNEQYF. DNA of the CDR3: TGCGCCAGCAGCTCCCGGACTAGCGGGAGGAACGAGCAGTACTTC.

In this sample, this clonotype turned up a few times. This CDR3 is CSYTANTGELFF. DNA of the CDR3: TGCAGCTATACAGCGAACACCGGGGAGCTGTTTTTT. This chain uses TRBV29-1 with TRBJ2-2; the D is unclear. CDR3 length: 12 residues. The V end lost 8 bases, the J end lost 0 bases, and 7 bases lay between the germline ends. Per the germline V gene, CDR1 is SQVTM and CDR2 is ANQGSEA.

The V and J genes are TRBV24-1 and TRBJ1-3, with D unclear. CDR1 and CDR2 from the germline V gene are KGHDR and SFDVKD. The V end was cut by 4 bases, the J end by 4 bases, with 7 bases between. The CDR3 spans 13 residues. The CDR3 sequence is CATSDRLGNTIYF. The CDR3, as DNA: TGTGCCACCAGTGACCGTCTAGGAAACACCATATATTTT.

The gene calls are TRBV12-3 or TRBV12-4 and TRBJ2-3; possible D gene TRBD1, 5 bases. The CDR3 extends over 15 amino acids. Trimming left V 6 bases short and J 0 bases short, with 13 bases between. The CDR3 loop is CASSSDSLSTDTQYF. Here the CDR3 DNA reads TGTGCCAGCAGCAGCGACAGCCTTAGCACAGATACGCAGTATTTT.

This clonotype was seen a handful of times. The chain combines TRBV24-1 with TRBJ1-3; no clear D gene. Trimming stripped 4 bases from V and 1 base from J, with 10 bases between. CDR3 length equals 15 residues. The germline V gene has CDR1 KGHDR and CDR2 SFDVKD. CDR3 region: CATSDPPSSGNTIYF. Here the CDR3 DNA reads TGTGCCACCAGTGACCCTCCATCTTCTGGAAACACCATATATTTT.

This clonotype was picked up a small number of times. This chain uses TRBV4-2 with TRBJ2-7; 16 bases match TRBD2. The CDR3 consists of 21 residues. V gave up 4 bases and J gave up 0 bases; unmatched junction bases: 15. Germline values: CDR1 LGHNA, CDR2 YNFKEQ. The CDR3 sequence: CASSRRHHGTSGRATSYEQYF. The CDR3 DNA sequence: TGTGCCAGCAGCCGAAGGCATCACGGGACTAGCGGGAGGGCCACCTCCTACGAGCAGTACTTC.

This chain's CDR3 is CASSPLLSGRGGELFF. The CDR3 DNA reads as TGCGCCAGCAGCCCCCTCCTTAGCGGGAGAGGCGGGGAGCTGTTTTTT. The V call is TRBV5-1, the J call TRBJ2-2; TRBD2 agrees at 9 bases. CDR3 length equals 16 residues. The V and J ends lost 4 bases and 7 bases, in that order; junction bases with no gene match: 11. Germline V gives CDR1 SGHRS, CDR2 YFSETQ.

This clonotype was detected only once. The CDR3 end shows no conserved phenylalanine or tryptophan, and so a read error is likely. The CDR3, as DNA: TGCGCCAGCAGCTGGGCGGGAGCAACAGATACGCAGTATATT. Its translation: CASSWAGATDTQYI. V usage is TRBV5-1 and J usage is TRBJ2-3, with TRBD2 matching over 7 bases. Germline V gives CDR1 SGHRS, CDR2 YFSETQ. The CDR3 consists of 14 residues. V gave up 3 bases and J gave up 3 bases; unmatched junction bases: 4.

This clonotype was counted between two and nine times. This chain uses TRBV12-3 or TRBV12-4 with TRBJ2-7, with 7 bases fitting TRBD2. CDR3 length: 14 amino acids. V lost 6 bases and J lost 3; bases outside the gene matches: 8. The CDR3 protein is CASSQAGLNYEQYF. In DNA form, the CDR3 reads TGTGCCAGCAGCCAGGCGGGACTAAACTACGAGCAGTACTTC.

This clonotype was counted at least ten times. V gene TRBV20-1 combines with J gene TRBJ2-7; the match to TRBD2 covers 9 bases. Germline V gives CDR1 DFQATT, CDR2 SNEGSKA (reference sequence). The ends lost 2 bases at V and 4 bases at J; junction bases unmatched: 12. The CDR3 spans 16 residues. In nucleotides, the CDR3 is TGCAGTGCTAGATGGGGTGGTAGCGGGAGTTCGTACGAGCAGTACTTC. Encoded protein: CSARWGGSGSSYEQYF.

Of note for this clonotype: The final CDR3 position lacks the conserved phenylalanine or tryptophan, pointing to a likely read error. It is unclear where the CDR3 begins or ends on the DNA, so no DNA is shown, and the CDR3 is as TCRdb lists it. V and J are TRBV12-3 or TRBV12-4 and TRBJ2-1; the D call of TRBD2 is as the table states it, not checked on the DNA. Ends included, the CDR3 has 15 residues. The CDR3 loop reads CASRPSTIPGRIRTL.

This clonotype was recorded many times. This sequence joins TRBV29-1 and TRBJ1-1; the D gene is possibly TRBD1 (5 bases). Germline-derived CDR1 and CDR2 are SQVTM and ANQGSEA. Trimming took off 4 bases at V and 9 bases at J, with 21 bases between the two ends. The CDR3 covers 14 residues. The CDR3 bases are TGCAGCGTTGGCCCCTCGGGGGGTGGGAACAAAGCTTTCTTT. Its protein product is CSVGPSGGGNKAFF. Full variable domain (missing parts from reference TRBV29-1 and TRBJ1-1): SAVISQKPSRDICQRGTSLTIQCQVDSQVTMMFWYRQQPGQSLTLIATANQGSEATYESGFVIDKFPISRPNLTFSTLTVSNMSPEDSSIYLCSVGPSGGGNKAFFGQGTRLTVV.

The sample holds many counts of this clonotype. The rearrangement joins TRBV29-1 to TRBJ2-3; TRBD2 might be the D (6 bases). Germline assignment: CDR1 SQVTM and CDR2 ANQGSEA. The V and J ends lost 8 bases and 1 base respectively, with 22 bases between them. The CDR3 is 16 amino acids. The CDR3 DNA reads as TGCAGCACGGAGGGAAGAAATGGGGGACGCACAGATACGCAGTATTTT. The encoded protein is CSTEGRNGGRTDTQYF.

The rearrangement uses TRBV20-1 and TRBJ2-5, with 13 positions matching TRBD2. The trim removed 6 bases at V and 4 bases at J, leaving 5 bases unmatched. Germline V CDR1 and CDR2: DFQATT, SNEGSKA (reference sequence). This CDR3 contains 14 residues. The CDR3 is CSAFGLAGVETQYF. Here the CDR3 DNA reads TGCAGTGCCTTTGGACTAGCGGGAGTAGAGACCCAGTACTTC.

This clonotype was seen repeatedly, ten times or more. The chain links TRBV7-3 to TRBJ2-5; D is unresolved. V lost 2 bases, J lost 3 bases, and 7 bases lay in between. Germline V gene lookup returns CDR1 SGHTA and CDR2 FQGTGA. The CDR3 extends over 13 amino acids. The CDR3: CASSLSREETQYF. CDR3 in DNA: TGTGCCAGCAGCTTATCCCGAGAAGAGACCCAGTACTTC.

This clonotype was picked up one time. The V gene is TRBV5-5, the J gene TRBJ2-3; D remains ambiguous. V was pared by 7 bases and J by 0 bases, with 21 bases between. Germline V CDR1 and CDR2: SGHKS, YYEKEE (reference sequence). The CDR3 consists of 17 residues. The chain's CDR3 is CASDFPDIPPSTDTQYF. CDR3 DNA: TGTGCCAGCGACTTCCCCGACATCCCGCCTAGCACAGATACGCAGTATTTT.

This clonotype has more than one count but fewer than ten. The chain recombines TRBV7-8 with TRBJ2-7, with 7 bases aligning to TRBD1. CDR1 SGHVS and CDR2 FQNEAQ come from the germline V gene. V trimming: 5 bases; J trimming: 4 bases; junction bases outside the gene matches: 11. This CDR3 contains 15 residues. CDR3 nucleotides: TGTGCCAGCAGCCTCAGACAGGGAGAGTGGTACGAGCAGTACTTC. This translates into CASSLRQGEWYEQYF.

This clonotype was seen repeatedly, ten times or more. This sequence joins TRBV20-1 and TRBJ2-2; D is unclear. The CDR3 is made up of 13 amino acids. Germline V gives CDR1 DFQATT, CDR2 SNEGSKA (reference sequence). V dropped 5 bases and J dropped 0 bases, with 7 bases sitting between them. CDR3 sequence: CSARDANTGELFF. CDR3 DNA: TGCAGTGCTCGTGACGCGAACACCGGGGAGCTGTTTTTT.